This TCR beta chain was recovered during a study of blood T cells in healthy people across ages. For the second PCR, which ran for 7 to 11 cycles, a sample-barcoded 5' primer and a J-beta primer mix were used. TCRdb used MiXCR to reprocess the 5' RACE reads, holding one entry per CDR3 protein. This sample has about 780,000 distinct CDR3 sequences, with 20% to 30% found just once. Each of the donors had approximately 10 milliliters of peripheral blood drawn into EDTA-treated Vacutainer tubes. There are a few counts of this clonotype. Per the germline V gene, CDR1 is SGHRS and CDR2 is YFSETQ. The germline V and J ends were trimmed by 4 bases and 2 bases, with 12 bases remaining between them. The CDR3 totals 15 residues. The same specimen was also included in a second study, on T cells of mothers and their children. That work contributes: cDNA was made from all extracted RNA, around 1.5 ug per 15 ul.

The receptor was derived from a boy aged 10-17 years in good health. Sequenced: blood. The chain employs TRBV5-1 and TRBJ1-4; D remains ambiguous. The CDR3 DNA is TGCGCCAGCAGCCCGGACCCGGGGACTAATGAAAAACTGTTTTTT. Its translation is CASSPDPGTNEKLFF.